These 8 T cell receptor beta chains originate from one sample sequenced in a study of human T cells and chemical hapten exposure. TCRdb redid the calling of the RACE reads with MiXCR, one entry per CDR3 protein. The sample includes almost 35,000 distinct CDR3 sequences, around 10% of them seen just once. The sample's time point: pre-sensitization, week 0. Treatment here: therapeutic diphenylcyclopropenone sensitization with weekly scalp DPC. The total RNA was obtained from whole blood that was not fractionated. The sequenced sample was whole blood, obtained in connection with sensitization to the hapten diphenylcyclopropenone (DPC). These receptors originate from a man in his fifties with alopecia areata. Some clones in this sample may be carry-over from other donors' samples.

This clonotype was recorded many times. This chain uses TRBV9 with TRBJ2-3; D is unclear. CDR1 is SGDLS, CDR2 YYNGEE, per germline. The V gene lost 4 bases and the J gene lost 0 bases, with 6 bases spanning the gap. The CDR3 contains 13 residues. The DNA of the CDR3 is TGTGCCAGCAGCCCGCCCAGCACAGATACGCAGTATTTT. As protein: CASSPPSTDTQYF. Together with reference TRBV9 and TRBJ2-3, the CDR3 gives the full variable domain: DSGVTQTPKHLITATGQRVTLRCSPRSGDLSVYWYQQSLDQGLQFLIQYYNGEERAKGNILERFSAQQFPDLHSELNLSSLELGDSALYFCASSPPSTDTQYFGPGTRLTVL.

This clonotype was found many times. J is TRBJ2-1 and V is TRBV27, with 8 bases matching TRBD2. The CDR3 runs to 15 residues. Germline trimming cut 2 bases from V and 1 base from J; bases unmatched to any gene: 1. From germline, CDR1 is MNHEY and CDR2 SMNVEV (reference sequence). The CDR3 spells CASSLAGGSYNEQFF. CDR3 in DNA: TGTGCCAGCAGTTTAGCGGGAGGATCCTACAATGAGCAGTTCTTC.

A few counts support this clonotype. The V and J genes are TRBV2 and TRBJ1-2; 7 nucleotides match TRBD1. Trimming at V came to 5 bases and at J to 1 base, leaving 7 bases not matched to a gene. CDR1 SNHLY and CDR2 FYNNEI come from the germline V gene. CDR3 length: 15 amino acids. The CDR3 sequence is CASSSNRGLNYGYTF. The CDR3 bases are TGTGCCAGCAGTTCAAACAGGGGACTTAACTATGGCTACACCTTC.

This clonotype was seen a few times. The CDR3 reads CASSDRGSQNEKLFF. In DNA form, the CDR3 reads TGTGCCAGCAGCGATAGGGGGAGCCAAAATGAAAAACTGTTTTTT. V usage is TRBV11-2 and J usage is TRBJ1-4; possible D gene TRBD1, 6 bases. Trimming pared 5 bases from V and 5 bases from J, leaving 15 bases between. CDR1 SGHAT and CDR2 FQNNGV come from the germline V gene. This CDR3 has 15 residues.

There are a few counts of this clonotype. The chain recombines TRBV5-1 with TRBJ2-1; 15 nucleotides line up with TRBD2. J lost 0 bases, V lost 1 base, and 5 bases had no gene match. The V gene's germline CDR1 is SGHRS and CDR2 YFSETQ. The CDR3 is 19 amino acids. Here the CDR3 DNA reads TGCGCCAGCAGCTTGATTGGGACTAGCGGGGGGACCTCCTACAATGAGCAGTTCTTC. Its translation: CASSLIGTSGGTSYNEQFF.

The rearrangement uses TRBV6-2 or TRBV6-3 and TRBJ2-7; 10 positions match TRBD1. Germline assignment: CDR1 MNHEY and CDR2 SVGEGT. The CDR3 spans 14 residues. The V and J ends lost 6 bases and 3 bases, in that order; junction bases with no gene match: 5. The CDR3 reads CASRAWTGGYEQYF. In nucleotides, the CDR3 is TGTGCCAGCAGGGCCTGGACAGGGGGCTACGAGCAGTACTTC.

The sample holds a few counts of this clonotype. This chain links TRBV3-1 with TRBJ2-7; possibly TRBD1 for D (5 bases). Trimming removed 1 base at V and 0 bases at J, with 10 bases between. This CDR3 spans 15 amino acids. Per germline, CDR1 LGHDT and CDR2 YNNKEL (reference sequence). The CDR3 loop is CASSQGTWSSYEQYF. The DNA for the CDR3 is TGTGCCAGCAGCCAAGGGACATGGAGCTCCTACGAGCAGTACTTC.

In its sample, this clonotype was seen a few times. The chain joins TRBV5-1 to TRBJ2-7, with D possibly matching TRBD2 (5 bases). The CDR3 covers 13 residues. Germline V lookup: CDR1 SGHRS, CDR2 YFSETQ. Trimming took off 4 bases at V and 3 bases at J, with 11 bases between the two ends. DNA of the CDR3: TGCGCCAGCAGCGCCGCCGCGGGCTACGAGCAGTACTTC. Amino acid sequence: CASSAAAGYEQYF.